Listed below are T cell receptor beta chains from one sample, sequenced in a study of Ad26.COV2.S vaccination and SARS-CoV-2 variants. The assay was immunoSEQ multiplex PCR, and TCRdb's table has in-frame clones only and misses some. Of around 500,000 clones listed, nearly 90% were seen once; the top ten hold about 1.5%. The sequences come from peripheral blood, collected in a trial of Ad26.COV2.S vaccine versus placebo. Every receptor here comes from a person between 18 and 65 years old who received the Ad26.COV2.S COVID-19 vaccine or a placebo. Each CDR3 is given with its conserved first and last residue. D genes are given only for firm matches. A clone size is listed for some rows: how often the clone was seen (once, few, many), or a class if it is expanded.

d_call	j_call	v_call	clone_size	cdr3_aa	cdr3_nt
NA	TRBJ1-6	TRBV27	NA	CASSRWQGDHNSPLHF	TGTGCCAGCAGCCGCTGGCAGGGAGATCATAATTCACCCCTCCACTTT
TRBD1	TRBJ2-1	TRBV24-1	few	CATNAGGSYNEQFF	TGTGCCACCAATGCAGGGGGATCCTACAATGAGCAGTTCTTC
TRBD2	TRBJ2-7	TRBV5-6	NA	CASSLVWRGRSYEQYF	TGTGCCAGCAGCTTGGTTTGGCGGGGGAGATCCTACGAGCAGTACTTC
NA	TRBJ1-3	TRBV12-2	NA	CASRLEGQITGNTIYF	TGTGCAAGTCGCTTAGAAGGACAGATTACTGGAAACACCATATATTTT
NA	TRBJ1-6	TRBV28	NA	CASLGNNSPLHF	TGTGCCAGCCTCGGTAACAATTCACCCCTCCACTTT
NA	TRBJ1-3	TRBV27	NA	CASSLDRSSGNTIYF	TGTGCCAGCAGTTTGGACCGGAGCTCTGGAAACACCATATATTTT
TRBD2	TRBJ2-7	TRBV4-1	NA	CASSHCGTSGVYEQYF	TGCGCCAGCAGCCATTGTGGGACTAGCGGGGTCTACGAGCAGTACTTC
TRBD2	TRBJ2-1	TRBV18	NA	CASSPGGLAGGNEQFF	TGTGCCAGCTCACCGGGCGGACTAGCGGGAGGAAATGAGCAGTTCTTC
NA	TRBJ1-4	TRBV27	NA	CASSWRADNEKLFF	TGTGCCAGCAGTTGGCGGGCCGATAATGAAAAACTGTTTTTT
NA	TRBJ1-2	TRBV19	NA	CASSTDPGHSNYGYTF	TGTGCCAGTAGTACCGATCCGGGACATTCTAACTATGGCTACACCTTC
NA	TRBJ1-2	TRBV10-2	NA	CASSEVLNYGYTF	TGCGCCAGCAGTGAGGTGCTTAACTATGGCTACACCTTC
NA	TRBJ2-7	TRBV19	NA	CASSPRKGIYEQYF	TGTGCCAGTAGTCCCCGAAAGGGTATCTACGAGCAGTACTTC
NA	TRBJ2-2	TRBV10-3	NA	CAIKVNTGELFF	TGTGCCATCAAAGTGAACACCGGGGAGCTGTTTTTT
TRBD1	TRBJ1-2	TRBV2	NA	CASGRAGGNYGYTF	TGTGCCAGCGGACGGGCAGGGGGTAACTATGGCTACACCTTC
NA	TRBJ1-1	TRBV7-9	NA	CASSLGGGSEAFF	TGTGCCAGCAGCTTAGGGGGCGGAAGTGAAGCTTTCTTT
NA	TRBJ1-5	TRBV6-5	NA	CASSTGYQPQHF	TGTGCCAGCAGTACAGGGTATCAGCCCCAGCATTTT
NA	TRBJ2-2	TRBV5-8	NA	CASSWVGRSLNTGELFF	TGTGCCAGCAGCTGGGTTGGGAGGAGCTTGAACACCGGGGAGCTGTTTTTT
TRBD2	TRBJ2-1	TRBV6-6	NA	CASSAGSSYNEQFF	TGTGCCAGTTCAGCGGGAAGCTCCTACAATGAGCAGTTCTTC
NA	TRBJ2-7	TRBV7-9	NA	CASSRSRDISLEQYF	TGTGCCAGCAGCCGGTCGCGGGACATCTCACTCGAGCAGTACTTC
TRBD1	TRBJ1-1	TRBV4-3	NA	CASSQDIQGTEAFF	TGCGCCAGCAGCCAAGACATACAGGGGACTGAAGCTTTCTTT
TRBD2	TRBJ2-1	TRBV6-5	NA	CASSRISGGAHEQFF	TGTGCCAGCTCTCGAATTAGCGGGGGGGCCCATGAGCAGTTCTTC
NA	TRBJ1-2	TRBV4-3	NA	CASSQALGLSDGYTF	TGCGCCAGCAGCCAGGCGTTGGGGTTATCGGATGGCTACACCTTC
NA	TRBJ1-2	TRBV6-5	NA	CASSYEGPYGYTF	TGTGCCAGCAGTTACGAGGGACCCTATGGCTACACCTTC
NA	TRBJ1-6	TRBV25-1	NA	CASSPWRAQEDSPLHF	TGTGCCAGCAGTCCCTGGAGGGCCCAAGAGGATTCACCCCTCCACTTT
NA	TRBJ2-5	TRBV7-2	NA	CASSLGDQETQYF	TGTGCCAGCAGCTTAGGGGACCAAGAGACCCAGTACTTC
NA	TRBJ1-6	TRBV5-4	few	CASSWSVGGPPLNSPLHF	TGTGCCAGCAGCTGGAGCGTTGGGGGTCCTCCCTTGAATTCACCCCTCCACTTT
NA	TRBJ1-4	TRBV14	NA	CASSQGSEKLFF	TGTGCCAGCAGCCAAGGTAGTGAAAAACTGTTTTTT
NA	TRBJ1-6	TRBV11-2	NA	CASSYGGGGGSPLHF	TGTGCCAGCAGCTATGGGGGGGGAGGAGGTTCACCCCTCCACTTT